These 30 T cell receptor beta chains were all obtained from the same sample, sequenced in a study of cytomegalovirus exposure and HLA in healthy donors (dated by TCRdb to about 2017). Library construction relied on the immunoSEQ multiplex PCR assay. A mixture of 60 forward primers for TCR Vbeta segments and 13 reverse primers for TCR Jbeta segments was used in the multiplex PCR. TCRdb obtained this table from immuneACCESS and retained in-frame rearrangements with V and J assigned. These tables miss some clones; where compared with another copy, unresolved V genes account for less than half of the shortfall, and the remainder is unexplained. Present in this sample are about 130,000 clones, 80% of which were seen just once. The ten largest account for 0.95% to 1.1% of the sample. Sequenced sample: PBMCs. These receptors all come from a human donor in good health.

This chain joins TRBV19 and TRBJ2-5; TRBD1 might be the D (5 bases). Trimming removed 5 bases from V and 3 bases from J, with 10 bases in between. Germline V lookup: CDR1 LNHDA, CDR2 SQIVND (reference sequence). This CDR3 spans 13 amino acids. The CDR3 spells CASSGSREETQYF. The CDR3 nucleotides read TGTGCCAGTAGTGGGTCCAGGGAAGAGACCCAGTACTTC.

The chain is built from TRBV15 and TRBJ2-2; maybe TRBD2 (6 bases). The germline V gene encodes CDR1 LNHNV and CDR2 YYDKDF (reference sequence). The CDR3 runs 17 residues. V was clipped by 1 base and J by 1 base, with 13 bases between them. DNA for the CDR3: TGTGCCACCAGCAGAGGCCCGCGGGGCCTGAACACCGGGGAGCTGTTTTTT. The encoded protein is CATSRGPRGLNTGELFF. Filled out from reference TRBV15 and TRBJ2-2, the complete variable domain reads DAMVIQNPRYQVTQFGKPVTLSCSQTLNHNVMYWYQQKSSQAPKLLFHYYDKDFNNEADTPDNFQSRRPNTSFCFLDIRSPGLGDTAMYLCATSRGPRGLNTGELFFGEGSRLTVL.

The genes are TRBV7-8 and TRBJ1-2; maybe TRBD1 (5 bases). The germline V gene has CDR1 SGHVS and CDR2 FQNEAQ. Deletions cut 2 bases from V and 8 bases from J, with 15 bases between. The CDR3 spans 14 residues. CDR3 sequence (DNA): TGTGCCAGCAGCTTATATGTACAGGCAAGGGGCTACACCTTC. Encoded protein: CASSLYVQARGYTF.

The CDR3 coding sequence is TGCAGCGTTGAACAGGGCCCCCGAGGCTACACCTTC. It encodes CSVEQGPRGYTF. The chain recombines TRBV29-1 with TRBJ1-2; a weak D match, TRBD1 (5 bases). The V and J ends lost 2 bases and 8 bases respectively, with 12 bases between them. CDR3 length: 12 residues. Germline V lookup: CDR1 SQVTM, CDR2 ANQGSEA.

V gene TRBV29-1 combines with J gene TRBJ1-1; unclear D gene. Trimming removed 0 bases from V and 2 bases from J, with 13 bases in between. Per germline, CDR1 SQVTM and CDR2 ANQGSEA. There are 15 residues in the CDR3. The CDR3 loop is CSVEDFGEVNTEAFF. The DNA of the CDR3 is TGCAGCGTTGAAGATTTCGGGGAGGTCAACACTGAAGCTTTCTTT.

This clone was picked up a small number of times. This sequence joins TRBV6-6 and TRBJ2-4; 8 positions match TRBD2. Germline V lookup: CDR1 MNHNY, CDR2 SVGAGI (reference sequence). The CDR3 runs 14 residues. V lost 2 bases to trimming and J lost 8 bases; unmatched junction nucleotides: 5. CDR3 bases: TGTGCCAGCAGTTACCCGGGGGGGCGGGACATTCAGTACTTC. Translated: CASSYPGGRDIQYF.

V usage is TRBV12-5 and J usage is TRBJ2-7, with a weak D call TRBD1 (5 bases). This CDR3 is 16 amino acids long. The V gene lost 3 bases and the J gene lost 7 bases, with 22 bases spanning the gap. Germline loops: CDR1 LGHNT, CDR2 FRNRAP. This chain's CDR3 is CASGFLVQGRSGEQYF. As DNA, the CDR3 is TGTGCTAGTGGTTTTTTAGTCCAGGGAAGAAGTGGGGAGCAGTACTTC.

V and J are TRBV11-3 and TRBJ2-7; perhaps TRBD1 as D (6 bases). The CDR3 covers 14 residues. Germline V gives CDR1 SGHNT, CDR2 YENEEA. V was trimmed by 5 bases and J by 5 bases, leaving 16 bases between them. The CDR3 bases are TGTGCCAGCAGCACTTGGACAGATTCCCACGAGCAGTACTTC. It translates to CASSTWTDSHEQYF. Supplemented by reference TRBV11-3 and TRBJ2-7, the full variable domain reads EAGVVQSPRYKIIEKKQPVAFWCNPISGHNTLYWYLQNLGQGPELLIRYENEEAVDDSQLPKDRFSAERLKGVDSTLKIQPAELGDSAVYLCASSTWTDSHEQYFGPGTRLTVT.

This clone was counted once. The sample contains more than one DNA sequence encoding this CDR3. J is TRBJ1-1 and V is TRBV4-1; possible D gene TRBD1, 6 bases. This CDR3 has 15 residues. Trimming left V 4 bases short and J 5 bases short, with 17 bases between. CDR1 MGHRA and CDR2 YSYEKL come from the germline V gene. The CDR3, as DNA: TGCGCCAGCAGCCCTCTCCTACAGGGTGGTACTGAAGCTTTCTTT. It codes for CASSPLLQGGTEAFF.

The chain is built from TRBV4-1 and TRBJ1-3, with a possible D match to TRBD1 (6 bases). In germline, CDR1 is MGHRA, CDR2 YSYEKL. V lost 1 base and J 4 bases, leaving 20 bases between the germline ends. CDR3 size: 18 residues. DNA for the CDR3: TGCGCCAGCAGCCAAGTTGGCAGGGGCTATAATCCAGGAAACACCATATATTTT. Protein product: CASSQVGRGYNPGNTIYF.

The chain combines TRBV19 with TRBJ1-2; 10 positions match TRBD1. The CDR3 loop spans 17 amino acids. CDR1 LNHDA and CDR2 SQIVND come from the germline V gene (reference sequence). V shed 5 bases and J 7 bases; nucleotides not matched to a gene: 16. The CDR3 coding sequence is TGTGCCAGTAGTGACAAAGACAGGGGGCGCAGGGTGCGTGGCTACACCTTC. Its translation is CASSDKDRGRRVRGYTF.

This clone appeared a single time. V and J are TRBV23-1 and TRBJ1-2; D unclear. TRBV23-1 is assigned to the ORF class and has an uncertain function. The V and J ends lost 3 bases and 4 bases respectively, with 12 bases between them. The CDR3 length is 14 residues. CDR3 coding DNA: TGCGCCAGCAGTCAGGATCTACAGCCCTATGGCTACACCTTC. Its protein product is CASSQDLQPYGYTF.

This chain uses TRBV9 with TRBJ2-5; 7 nucleotides align to TRBD1. Germline assignment: CDR1 SGDLS and CDR2 YYNGEE. The CDR3 consists of 15 residues. The J segment lost 2 bases and the V segment lost 4 bases, leaving 8 bases of the junction unmatched. CDR3: CASSQRTGPQETQYF. Here the CDR3 DNA reads TGTGCCAGCAGCCAACGGACAGGACCACAAGAGACCCAGTACTTC.

The rearrangement links TRBV18 to TRBJ2-1; TRBD1 is a possible D gene (8 bases). The CDR3 contains 16 residues. The V and J ends lost 3 bases and 7 bases respectively, with 19 bases between them. Germline lookup yields CDR1 KGHSH and CDR2 LQKENI. CDR3 in amino acids: CASSPIGTGGENEQFF. The DNA of the CDR3 is TGTGCCAGCTCACCGATCGGCACAGGGGGGGAAAATGAGCAGTTCTTC. Using reference TRBV18 and TRBJ2-1 for the parts outside the CDR3, the full variable domain is NAGVMQNPRHLVRRRGQEARLRCSPMKGHSHVYWYRQLPEEGLKFMVYLQKENIIDESGMPKERFSAEFPKEGPSILRIQQVVRGDSAAYFCASSPIGTGGENEQFFGPGTRLTVL.

The V call is TRBV6-1, the J call TRBJ2-1, with 11 bases fitting TRBD2. CDR3 length: 18 amino acids. V was pared by 2 bases and J by 8 bases, with 14 bases of the junction left unmatched. CDR1 and CDR2 from the germline V gene are MNHNS and SASEGT. The CDR3 spells CASSELGLAGFGYDEQFF. The CDR3, as DNA: TGTGCCAGCAGTGAATTAGGACTAGCGGGTTTCGGGTACGATGAGCAGTTCTTC.

The genes are TRBV5-4 and TRBJ1-4; 11 nucleotides align to TRBD1. This CDR3 region has 16 residues. J lost 8 bases, V lost 4 bases, and 10 bases had no gene match. Germline CDR1 reads SGHNT; CDR2 reads YYREEE (reference sequence). The CDR3 spells CASSPLPGQGEEKLFF. The CDR3, as DNA: TGTGCCAGCAGCCCTTTACCGGGACAGGGGGAGGAAAAACTGTTTTTT.

The rearrangement uses TRBV2 and TRBJ2-1; 7 bases agree with TRBD2. V was clipped by 3 bases and J by 3 bases; unmatched bases: 2. The CDR3 runs 14 residues. In germline, CDR1 is SNHLY, CDR2 FYNNEI. The CDR3 DNA reads as TGTGCCAGCAGTGACACGGGGGGCTACAATGAGCAGTTCTTC. Residues: CASSDTGGYNEQFF.

The V gene is TRBV2, the J gene TRBJ2-3, with D uncertain. Germline loops: CDR1 SNHLY, CDR2 FYNNEI. CDR3 size: 11 residues. The germline V and J ends were trimmed by 8 bases and 3 bases, with 6 bases remaining between them. The DNA of the CDR3 is TGTGCCAGCTTGTTAACAGATACGCAGTATTTT. Protein: CASLLTDTQYF.

V gene TRBV25-1 combines with J gene TRBJ2-3, with D tentatively TRBD2 (6 bases). The V end was cut by 3 bases, the J end by 4 bases, with 11 bases between. CDR1 MGHDK and CDR2 SYGVNS come from the germline V gene. The CDR3 contains 14 residues. CDR3: CASSDQTGADTQYF. CDR3 nucleotide sequence: TGTGCCAGCAGTGACCAGACGGGGGCAGATACGCAGTATTTT.

The V gene is TRBV5-1, the J gene TRBJ1-1, with 9 bases lining up with TRBD1. The trim removed 4 bases at V and 5 bases at J, leaving 12 bases unmatched. Looked up from germline, CDR1 is SGHRS and CDR2 is YFSETQ. The CDR3 contains 16 residues. Here the CDR3 reads CASSLQPTGGGTEAFF. CDR3 DNA: TGCGCCAGCAGCCTACAACCTACAGGGGGCGGAACTGAAGCTTTCTTT.

A few counts support this clone. This chain links TRBV29-1 with TRBJ2-6, with TRBD1 matching over 7 bases. V trimming: 6 bases; J trimming: 4 bases; junction bases outside the gene matches: 15. From germline, CDR1 is SQVTM and CDR2 ANQGSEA. The CDR3 length is 17 residues. The CDR3 bases are TGCAGCGTCTCGCCGCGACAGGGTATCACGGGGGCCAACGTCCTGACTTTC. Its translation: CSVSPRQGITGANVLTF.

The gene calls are TRBV4-1 and TRBJ1-3, with 9 bases identical to TRBD1. This CDR3 is built from 18 residues. After removal of 1 base from V and 2 bases from J, the junction contained 9 bases not matched to a gene. The germline gives CDR1 MGHRA, CDR2 YSYEKL. CDR3 nucleotide sequence: TGCGCCAGCAGCCAAGGGACAGGGGTGTTAGGGACTGGAAACACCATATATTTT. Amino acids: CASSQGTGVLGTGNTIYF.

The chain combines TRBV9 with TRBJ2-3, with 7 bases aligning to TRBD1. Germline loops: CDR1 SGDLS, CDR2 YYNGEE. This CDR3 comprises 16 residues. J gave up 2 bases and V 5 bases, and 11 bases lay outside the gene matches. The DNA for the CDR3 is TGTGCCAGCAGTATGGGTACCGGGACAGACACAGATACGCAGTATTTT. Translating gives CASSMGTGTDTDTQYF.

This chain's CDR3 is CASSLDSSNTEAFF. The CDR3 region has the DNA TGCGCCAGCAGCTTGGACAGTTCGAACACTGAAGCTTTCTTT. The chain links TRBV5-1 to TRBJ1-1, with D uncertain. Deletions cut 0 bases from V and 1 base from J, with 7 bases between. Per germline, CDR1 SGHRS and CDR2 YFSETQ. CDR3 length equals 14 residues.

The chain joins TRBV27 to TRBJ1-2; TRBD1 might be the D (6 bases). The CDR3 is 16 residues long. Germline V gene data show CDR1 as MNHEY and CDR2 as SMNVEV (reference sequence). Trimming stripped 1 base from V and 0 bases from J, with 12 bases between. The CDR3 spells CASSLFAGVANYGYTF. As DNA, the CDR3 is TGTGCCAGCAGTTTATTCGCAGGGGTCGCTAACTATGGCTACACCTTC.

The chain combines TRBV21-1 with TRBJ1-6; the table's D call TRBD1 went unverified against the DNA. TRBV21-1 is a pseudogene. The CDR3 sequence is 13 residues long. Written as DNA, the CDR3 is TGTGCCAGGGGGGACAGTTTAAATTCACCCCTCCACTTT. Protein: CARGDSLNSPLHF.

This sequence joins TRBV6-6 and TRBJ2-7; possible D gene TRBD1, 6 bases. CDR1 and CDR2 (germline): MNHNY, SVGAGI (reference sequence). CDR3 length: 14 amino acids. Deletions cut 3 bases from V and 6 bases from J, with 15 bases between. The CDR3 nucleotides read TGTGCCAGCAGTTATAGTGGGGGCTCGCTCGAGCAGTACTTC. Protein product: CASSYSGGSLEQYF.

The chain uses TRBV2 and TRBJ1-1; D is perhaps TRBD1 (6 bases). Between the trimmed V and J ends, which lost 5 bases and 0 bases, there was a span of 16 bases. There are 16 residues in the CDR3. Germline V lookup: CDR1 SNHLY, CDR2 FYNNEI. CDR3 region: CASSRQEPNMNTEAFF. CDR3 coding DNA: TGTGCCAGCAGTCGACAGGAACCGAACATGAACACTGAAGCTTTCTTT.

This chain connects TRBV27 to TRBJ1-2; D is undetermined. Trimming removed 0 bases from V and 8 bases from J, with 16 bases in between. Germline lookup yields CDR1 MNHEY and CDR2 SMNVEV (reference sequence). The CDR3 sequence is 15 residues long. CDR3 DNA: TGTGCCAGCAGTTTATCGCCCTCCGCCCCGGGGGGCTACACCTTC. Protein product: CASSLSPSAPGGYTF.

The chain combines TRBV11-2 with TRBJ2-7; D might be TRBD2 (6 bases). Looked up from germline, CDR1 is SGHAT and CDR2 is FQNNGV. The CDR3 sequence is 12 residues long. V lost 5 bases and J lost 5, with 10 bases in between. The CDR3 DNA is TGTGCCAGCAGCGGGGGGAACAACGAGCAGTACTTC. Protein: CASSGGNNEQYF.